Each of the 29 T cell receptor beta chains below was sequenced from the same sample in a study of blood T cell repertoires in COVID-19. Libraries were prepared by immunoSEQ multiplex PCR; TCRdb keeps only in-frame clonotypes and omits some of them. Among 450,000 or so clones listed, 70% to 90% were seen once. Sequencing used peripheral blood. These receptors all stem from a man between 18 and 35 years old with COVID-19, enrolled during active disease.

The rearrangement uses TRBV5-1 and TRBJ2-1; D unclear. V dropped 1 base and J dropped 0 bases, with 17 bases sitting between them. The CDR3 is 18 amino acids. Germline V gene data show CDR1 as SGHRS and CDR2 as YFSETQ. The CDR3: CASSLTNIAISSYNEQFF. The CDR3, as DNA: TGCGCCAGCAGCTTGACCAATATAGCAATTTCCTCCTACAATGAGCAGTTCTTC.

CDR3 nucleotides: TGTGCCAGCAGCCATCATAGACAGGGAACTAATGAAAAACTGTTTTTT. It yields the protein CASSHHRQGTNEKLFF. The J gene is TRBJ1-4, the V gene TRBV2; 7 bases map to TRBD1. The CDR3 loop spans 16 amino acids. The V and J ends lost 6 bases and 1 base, in that order; junction bases with no gene match: 8. Germline CDR1 is SNHLY and CDR2 is FYNNEI.

In this sample, this clone turned up once. The chain couples TRBV7-9 to TRBJ1-3; D possibly corresponds to TRBD1 (5 bases). Germline V CDR1 and CDR2: SEHNR, FQNEAQ (reference sequence). The V end lost 5 bases, the J end lost 0 bases, and 11 bases lay between the germline ends. CDR3 length equals 15 residues. CDR3 amino acids: CASSDTGSSGNTIYF. The DNA for the CDR3 is TGTGCCAGCAGCGATACAGGCTCCTCTGGAAACACCATATATTTT.

The chain joins TRBV9 to TRBJ2-5; TRBD1 matches 8 bases. CDR1 and CDR2 (germline): SGDLS, YYNGEE. This CDR3 region has 16 residues. Germline trimming cut 4 bases from V and 4 bases from J; bases unmatched to any gene: 12. CDR3 sequence reads: CASSPTDRGGLETQYF. The CDR3 DNA follows: TGTGCCAGCAGCCCAACCGACAGGGGTGGATTAGAGACCCAGTACTTC.

The rearrangement uses TRBV10-3 and TRBJ2-5, with D perhaps matching TRBD2 (6 bases). From germline, CDR1 is ENHRY and CDR2 SYGVKD. The CDR3 is 15 residues long. The V end lost 0 bases, the J end lost 5 bases, and 13 bases lay between the germline ends. CDR3 DNA: TGTGCCATCAGTGAGTCCCCGGGGGTAGGGGAGACCCAGTACTTC. This gives the protein CAISESPGVGETQYF.

The CDR3 nucleotides are TGTGCCTGGAGGGGGACAGGGAAATTAGGCTACGAGCAGTACTTC. This gives the protein CAWRGTGKLGYEQYF. The chain has TRBV30 and TRBJ2-7; TRBD1 aligns across 9 bases. Germline V gene sequence: CDR1 GTSNPN, CDR2 SVGIG (reference sequence). The length of the CDR3 is 15 residues. V dropped 3 bases and J dropped 3; count of bases not matched to a gene: 9.

The rearrangement joins TRBV6-5 to TRBJ2-3, with TRBD2 matching over 11 bases. CDR1 and CDR2 from the germline V gene are MNHEY and SVGAGI. The CDR3 covers 13 residues. J gave up 6 bases and V 7 bases, and 3 bases lay outside the gene matches. CDR3: CASTSGGRDTQYF. In DNA, the CDR3 is TGTGCCAGCACTAGCGGGGGGCGTGATACGCAGTATTTT.

This chain links TRBV21-1 with TRBJ1-1; the DNA was not used to check the table's D call, TRBD1. TRBV21-1 is a pseudogene locus. The CDR3 has 13 amino acids. CDR3 nucleotide sequence: TGTGCCAGCCTAGACAGGCTGAACACTGAAGCTTTCTTT. Translated, it gives CASLDRLNTEAFF.

The chain uses TRBV30 and TRBJ2-7; a weak D match, TRBD2 (5 bases). Germline CDR1 is GTSNPN and CDR2 is SVGIG (reference sequence). V shed 0 bases and J shed 7 bases, with 7 bases lying between them. The CDR3 spans 11 residues. CDR3 sequence reads: CAWSVRGEQYF. The CDR3 DNA follows: TGTGCCTGGAGTGTACGGGGTGAGCAGTACTTC.

For this clone: The germline gene is not matched at one end of the junction; a read error may be the cause. The J gene is TRBJ1-2, the V gene TRBV3-1 (or the pseudogene TRBV3-2), with D perhaps matching TRBD1 (5 bases). The length of the CDR3 is 12 residues. The germline CDR1 and CDR2 sequences are LGHDT and YNNKEL (reference sequence). For the CDR3, the DNA is TGTGCCAGCAGCCAAGATTCTAGAGACAGCACTTTC. It yields the protein CASSQDSRDSTF.

The gene calls are TRBV27 and TRBJ2-3; weak D call: TRBD2 (7 bases). The CDR3 loop spans 16 amino acids. Germline-derived CDR1 and CDR2 are MNHEY and SMNVEV (reference sequence). V was pared by 6 bases and J by 2 bases, with 18 bases between. The CDR3 bases are TGTGCCAGCAGGAGGGAGGGATGGGGGCTCACAGATACGCAGTATTTT. Translation gives CASRREGWGLTDTQYF.

This chain uses TRBV19 with TRBJ2-1; D is possibly TRBD1 (5 bases). The CDR3 loop spans 14 amino acids. The ends were cut back, 1 base at V and 10 bases at J, with 14 bases in the middle. The germline V gene has CDR1 LNHDA and CDR2 SQIVND (reference sequence). The CDR3 coding sequence is TGTGCCAGTAGTATAGGTCCAGGGTTAAGAGAGCAGTTCTTC. Translating it yields CASSIGPGLREQFF.

The V call is TRBV29-1, the J call TRBJ1-5; D gene unclear. CDR1 and CDR2 from the germline V gene are SQVTM and ANQGSEA. CDR3 length: 13 amino acids. Trimming cost V 4 bases and J 0 bases, with 7 bases left between them. The chain's CDR3 is CSVARDSNQPQHF. CDR3 nucleotides: TGCAGCGTTGCCCGGGATAGCAATCAGCCCCAGCATTTT.

This chain connects TRBV9 to TRBJ2-7, with D maybe TRBD2 (6 bases). The CDR3 is 16 amino acids. Deletions cut 4 bases from V and 1 base from J, with 18 bases between. Looked up from germline, CDR1 is SGDLS and CDR2 is YYNGEE. The CDR3, as DNA: TGTGCCAGCAGCCACGCCACCGGAGGGCCGTCCTACGAGCAGTACTTC. This translates into CASSHATGGPSYEQYF.

The genes are TRBV5-4 and TRBJ2-7; maybe TRBD1 (6 bases). V gave up 1 base and J gave up 5 bases, with 13 bases separating them. The CDR3 covers 14 residues. Germline V gene data show CDR1 as SGHNT and CDR2 as YYREEE (reference sequence). The CDR3 DNA reads TGTGCCAGCAGCTTGACAGGGTCCCTTGACGAGCAGTACTTC. Translating gives CASSLTGSLDEQYF.

The V call is TRBV4-1, the J call TRBJ1-3; tentatively, D is TRBD1 (5 bases). Germline-derived CDR1 and CDR2 are MGHRA and YSYEKL. Between the trimmed V and J ends, which lost 4 bases and 4 bases, there was a span of 11 bases. The CDR3 has 14 amino acids. The CDR3 nucleotides are TGCGCCAGCAGCCGAACGACAGACGGAAACACCATATATTTT. Protein product: CASSRTTDGNTIYF.

This rearrangement joins TRBV18 to TRBJ1-1; possibly TRBD1 for D (5 bases). There are 15 residues in the CDR3. Trimming pared 2 bases from V and 0 bases from J, leaving 10 bases between. Germline CDR1 is KGHSH and CDR2 is LQKENI. The CDR3: CASSPGLDMNTEAFF. Written as DNA, the CDR3 is TGTGCCAGCTCACCAGGGCTGGACATGAACACTGAAGCTTTCTTT.

There are a few counts of this clone. The chain employs TRBV6-6 and TRBJ2-2; 9 nucleotides line up with TRBD2. This CDR3 has 15 amino acids. Losses at the gene ends were 7 bases for V and 3 bases for J; bases not matched to a gene: 6. From germline, CDR1 is MNHNY and CDR2 SVGAGI (reference sequence). CDR3 nucleotide sequence: TGTGCCAGCACCAAGCGGGAGGCGGACACCGGGGAGCTGTTTTTT. It translates to CASTKREADTGELFF.

This chain links TRBV29-1 with TRBJ2-7; the match to TRBD1 covers 9 bases. Per germline, CDR1 SQVTM and CDR2 ANQGSEA. The CDR3 is 14 amino acids. With V trimmed by 6 bases and J by 5 bases, 11 bases remained unmatched. CDR3 in DNA: TGCAGCGTAGCGGAACGGGACAGGGTCCACGAGCAGTACTTC. The encoded protein is CSVAERDRVHEQYF.

The chain has TRBV27 and TRBJ2-1, with 12 positions matching TRBD2. The V and J ends lost 8 bases and 7 bases, in that order; junction bases with no gene match: 12. The CDR3 runs 16 residues. Germline loops: CDR1 MNHEY, CDR2 SMNVEV (reference sequence). The CDR3 is CASARTSGVPRNEQFF. The DNA of the CDR3 is TGTGCCAGCGCAAGGACTAGCGGGGTACCGAGAAATGAGCAGTTCTTC.

The gene calls are TRBV2 and TRBJ2-5; possibly TRBD2 for D (5 bases). Germline V gives CDR1 SNHLY, CDR2 FYNNEI. Trimming removed 8 bases from V and 5 bases from J, with 12 bases in between. CDR3 length: 12 amino acids. The CDR3 reads CASLSRGETQYF. The CDR3 DNA follows: TGTGCCAGCCTCTCGAGAGGGGAGACCCAGTACTTC.

The chain joins TRBV27 to TRBJ2-2; 9 bases align to TRBD2. The CDR3 consists of 15 residues. With 4 bases clipped from V and 6 bases from J, the junction kept 6 bases outside the gene matches. Germline V gene data show CDR1 as MNHEY and CDR2 as SMNVEV (reference sequence). The CDR3 protein is CASSSLAGAAGELFF. The CDR3 DNA reads TGTGCCAGCAGTTCGTTAGCGGGAGCAGCCGGGGAGCTGTTTTTT.

About this clone: One end of the junction fails to match germline, which may point to a read error. V is TRBV12-3 or TRBV12-4 and J is TRBJ2-5; the D gene is possibly TRBD1 (5 bases). CDR3 length: 11 residues. The chain's CDR3 is CASSLDSALDF. The CDR3, as DNA: TGTGCCAGCAGTCTCGACAGTGCCCTGGACTTC.

The V call is TRBV11-1, the J call TRBJ2-5; D gene unclear. In germline, CDR1 is SGHAT, CDR2 FQDESV (reference sequence). V was shortened by 8 bases and J by 4 bases, with 11 bases between the two germline ends. The CDR3 contains 12 residues. This CDR3 reads CASSKGGETQYF. As DNA, the CDR3 is TGTGCCAGCTCGAAAGGCGGAGAGACCCAGTACTTC.

Concerning this clone itself: Other nucleotide sequences in the sample specify the same CDR3. V gene TRBV6-5 combines with J gene TRBJ1-1, with 9 positions matching TRBD1. The CDR3 is 13 amino acids. V gave up 4 bases and J gave up 4 bases; unmatched junction bases: 1. The germline V gene has CDR1 MNHEY and CDR2 SVGAGI. CDR3: CASSLTGGTEAFF. CDR3 in DNA: TGTGCCAGCAGTTTGACAGGGGGCACTGAAGCTTTCTTT.

This clone occurred a few times. V is TRBV14 and J is TRBJ1-5; TRBD1 agrees at 9 bases. Losses at the gene ends were 7 bases for V and 4 bases for J; bases not matched to a gene: 14. Germline CDR1 SGHDN, CDR2 FVKESK. CDR3 size: 17 residues. Here the CDR3 reads CASTIDRDRELNQPQHF. CDR3 nucleotide sequence: TGTGCCAGCACCATAGACCGGGACAGGGAATTGAATCAGCCCCAGCATTTT.

The V and J genes are TRBV6-5 and TRBJ1-2; 8 nucleotides line up with TRBD1. CDR1 MNHEY and CDR2 SVGAGI come from the germline V gene. This CDR3 has 15 amino acids. With 2 bases clipped from V and 4 bases from J, the junction kept 6 bases outside the gene matches. The CDR3 DNA follows: TGTGCCAGCAGTTACCGGGACAGGCCCTCCTATGGCTACACCTTC. This encodes CASSYRDRPSYGYTF.

The rearrangement uses TRBV7-2 and TRBJ1-1; 7 positions match TRBD1. CDR3 size: 13 residues. In germline, CDR1 is SGHTA, CDR2 FQGNSA. Germline trimming cut 6 bases from V and 11 bases from J; bases unmatched to any gene: 12. The CDR3 region is CASSQNRGRRAFF. CDR3 in DNA: TGTGCCAGCAGTCAAAACAGGGGCCGACGGGCTTTCTTT.

A remark on this clone: The sample carries other DNA sequences with the same CDR3. The V and J genes are TRBV6-4 and TRBJ2-3, with TRBD2 matching 9 bases. From germline, CDR1 is MRHNA and CDR2 SNTAGT. Trimming removed 6 bases from V and 0 bases from J; junction bases left unmatched: 7. The length of the CDR3 is 16 residues. The DNA of the CDR3 is TGTGCCAGCAGCGACGGCACTAGCGGGAGCACAGATACGCAGTATTTT. It yields the protein CASSDGTSGSTDTQYF.